This T cell receptor beta chain was found in a study of relationships among human T cell subsets (dated by TCRdb to the early 2010s). Study-wide context: Sequencing was performed on eight distinct blood T cell populations: pan T, CD8 cytotoxic, regulatory, Th1, Th2, naive plus transitional, activated and memory cells. Here is what the overall study found, with its caveats: A CD4+CD8+ double-positive population could not be excluded by the bead-based sorting. While more than 55% of CD8+ cytotoxic sequences came from clones with more than 100 reads, the regulatory and Th2 subsets had few clones of that kind. Across the seven subsets, no statistically significant differences turned up in V, D and J usage, CDR3 length, or N-nucleotide additions. The substantial sharing of CDR3s among Th1, Th2 and regulatory T cells was interpreted as suggesting that cell fate choices are stochastic.

Receptor libraries were prepared by multiplex PCR. The sequencing machine was a 454 GS FLX. Semiquantitative ARM-PCR was used to amplify the TCR alpha and beta CDR3 regions from mRNA. In ARM-PCR, tagged nested gene-specific primers were used first, and exponential amplification was then carried out by communal superprimers. Exonuclease was used to remove the nested primers before the first-round PCR products went through the second amplification round. Amplicons were sequenced on the 454 platform, which allows rapid sequencing of millions of DNA fragments without cloning bias. A read was counted as effective if the read could be mapped to both V and J germline segments. The study's processing was this. IRmap was used to assign reads to germline V, D and J segments, relying on pyromap, a Smith-Waterman modification adapted to 454 sequencing errors. Cutoffs set at the 99th percentile of alignment scores from simulated random sequences were applied to filter D-beta assignments. The CDR3 was taken to be the amino acids lying between the conserved V-segment Y[YFLI]C motif and the J-segment [FW]GXGT motif. A compound Poisson process model, previously applied to large-scale EST data, was used to estimate repertoire diversity. A cross-contamination detection procedure was applied to argue against sample contamination as the source of shared CDR3s. TCRdb's own reprocessing of the public reads used fastp at Q25 and MiXCR and kept productive beta chains. Rows with one shared CDR3 protein collapse into an entry with the most common genes and DNA. These V and J calls are TCRdb output, not the study's own analysis. In all, the sample holds about 8,900 distinct CDR3 sequences, and about 55% of those were seen once. Clones ranked in the top ten supply more than 5% of the sample.

From the CD45RA-negative fraction, anti-CD45RO beads were used to select memory T cells as CD45RA-RO+ cells. Miltenyi superparamagnetic beads coated with subset-specific monoclonal antibodies were used to isolate the T cell subsets. Every T cell population was isolated from peripheral blood. Mononuclear cells were obtained from whole blood by Ficoll separation, and monocytes were then depleted with anti-CD14 microbeads. Isolated cell populations were immediately resuspended in RNAprotect reagent. V was cut back by 3 bases and J by 2 bases, leaving a gap of 17 bases between them. From its cysteine to its phenylalanine, the CDR3 spans 15 amino acids. Only CDR3 DNA remains: 45 bases, in frame from the first base. CDR1 is given as GTSNPN and CDR2 as SVGIG, both from the germline V gene (reference sequence). In the case of this clonotype: Its antigen specificity is not known. Within one base of it there is no much larger clone, and no base qualities were kept.

The TCR was taken from a man aged 40-55 years in good health. The V gene is TRBV30 and the J gene is TRBJ2-7; the best D guess is TRBD1, with 5 bases matching. Specimen: memory T cells sorted from blood. Reading the label with the study, this specimen's cell subset or site is: CD45RA-RO+ memory T cells. The DNA sequence follows: TGTGCCTGGAGCCTCCCCAGGGTAGTCCCCTACGAGCAGTACTTC. This yields the protein CAWSLPRVVPYEQYF.